This T cell receptor beta chain emerged from a study of CD8+ T cells in alopecia areata. Once RNA had been extracted, it was reverse transcribed into cDNA to act as the sequencing template. The assay was immunoSEQ multiplex PCR, and TCRdb's table has in-frame clones only and misses some. The data show under 250,000 clones, approximately 72% seen once. A few counts support this clone. Its target is unknown. Treatment in this sample: oral pan-JAK inhibitor, 5-10 mg twice daily. Alopecia areata patients had lesional scalp punch biopsies and peripheral blood taken from them. With V trimmed by 7 bases and J by 7 bases, 5 bases remained unmatched. CDR1 and CDR2 from the germline V gene are ENHRY and SYGVKD. The CDR3 consists of 12 residues. Findings and caveats of the study: Scalp clonality, together with expanded CD8+ clones among the top 100, fell significantly with tofacitinib. For baseline CD8+ expansion, any link to response stays uncertain with one nonresponder. In blood and scalp, many expanded lesional clones persisted during tofacitinib.

The chain joins TRBV10-3 to TRBJ2-5, with TRBD1 matching over 8 bases. Sequences were derived from CD4+ T cells sorted from blood, sampled at week 44, from a patient treated with tofacitinib. The receptor was derived from a human donor with alopecia areata. In DNA, the CDR3 is TGTGCCATCAAGACAGGGGAAGGGACCCAGTACTTC. Its protein is CAIKTGEGTQYF.